This section outlines one TCR beta chain sequence together with its context. Antigen specificity is unknown. The record originates from a study of T cells in Graves' hyperthyroidism and ophthalmopathy. TCR beta CDR3 regions were amplified from RNA. HTBI primers were employed in a first-round RT-PCR of the TCR CDR3. MiXCR, applied by TCRdb to the multiplex PCR reads, yields one record per CDR3 protein. The sample holds about 560,000 distinct CDR3 sequences; 16% are singletons and the top ten take 15% to 20%. Study-wide points: Ophthalmopathy, which appeared later, was predicted by the model a median approximately six months before onset.

Deletions cut 4 bases from V and 7 bases from J, with 8 bases between. The length of the CDR3 is 12 residues. Germline CDR1 SEHNR, CDR2 FQNEAQ (reference sequence). Sequenced input: blood. V usage is TRBV7-9 and J usage is TRBJ2-1, with a possible D match to TRBD1 (6 bases). This TCR was sampled from a woman aged 18 to 35 with Graves' hyperthyroidism. DNA of the CDR3: TGTGCCAGCAGCTCAGGGGTTAATGAGCAGTTCTTC. Protein sequence: CASSSGVNEQFF.